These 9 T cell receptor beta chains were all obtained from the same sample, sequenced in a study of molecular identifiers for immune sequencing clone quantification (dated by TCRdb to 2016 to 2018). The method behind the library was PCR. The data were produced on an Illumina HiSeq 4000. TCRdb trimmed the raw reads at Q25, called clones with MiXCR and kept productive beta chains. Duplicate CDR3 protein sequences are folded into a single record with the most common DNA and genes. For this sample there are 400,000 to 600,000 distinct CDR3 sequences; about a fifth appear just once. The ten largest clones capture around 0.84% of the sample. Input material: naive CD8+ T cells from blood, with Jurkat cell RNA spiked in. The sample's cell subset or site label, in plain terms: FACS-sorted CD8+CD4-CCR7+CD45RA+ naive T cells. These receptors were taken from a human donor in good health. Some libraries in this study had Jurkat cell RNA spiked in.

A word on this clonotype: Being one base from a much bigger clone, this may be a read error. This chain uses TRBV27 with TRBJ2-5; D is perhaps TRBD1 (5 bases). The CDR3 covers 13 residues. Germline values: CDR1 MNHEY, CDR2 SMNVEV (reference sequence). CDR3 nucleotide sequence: TGTGCCAGCAGTGTACAGGTTCAAGAGACCCAGCACTTC. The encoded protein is CASSVQVQETQHF.

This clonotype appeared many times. The CDR3 DNA sequence: TGTGCCTCAGGGGTAGGAGTTTACACTGAAGCTTTCTTT. This codes for CASGVGVYTEAFF. This chain joins TRBV6-2 or TRBV6-3 and TRBJ1-1; maybe TRBD1 (6 bases). Trimming shortened V by 11 bases and J by 3 bases, and 16 bases separated the two germline ends. The germline gives CDR1 MNHEY, CDR2 SVGEGT. This CDR3 comprises 13 residues.

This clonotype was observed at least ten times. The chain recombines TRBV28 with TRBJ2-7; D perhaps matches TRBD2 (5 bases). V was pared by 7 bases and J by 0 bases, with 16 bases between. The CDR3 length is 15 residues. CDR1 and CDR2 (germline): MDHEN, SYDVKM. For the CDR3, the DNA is TGTGCCAGCACCCCCCGGGGTGGGAGCTCCTACGAGCAGTACTTC. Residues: CASTPRGGSSYEQYF.

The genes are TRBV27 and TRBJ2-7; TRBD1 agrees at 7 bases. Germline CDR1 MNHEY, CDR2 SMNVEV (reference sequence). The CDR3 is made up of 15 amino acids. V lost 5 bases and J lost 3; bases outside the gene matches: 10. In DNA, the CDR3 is TGTGCCAGCAGTCCGACAGGGCCCCTGGGCTACGAGCAGTACTTC. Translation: CASSPTGPLGYEQYF.

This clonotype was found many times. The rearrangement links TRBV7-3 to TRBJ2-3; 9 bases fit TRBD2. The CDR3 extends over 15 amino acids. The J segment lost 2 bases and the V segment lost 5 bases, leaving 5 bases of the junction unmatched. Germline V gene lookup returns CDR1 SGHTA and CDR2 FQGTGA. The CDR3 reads CASSLGLAITDTQYF. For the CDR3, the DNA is TGTGCCAGCAGCCTAGGACTAGCGATCACAGATACGCAGTATTTT.

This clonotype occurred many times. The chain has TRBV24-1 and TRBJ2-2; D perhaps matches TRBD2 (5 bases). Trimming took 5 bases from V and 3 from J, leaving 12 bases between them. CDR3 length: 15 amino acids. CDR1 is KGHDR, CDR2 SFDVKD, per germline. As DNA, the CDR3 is TGTGCCACCAGTGGGATAGTGGAGGACACCGGGGAGCTGTTTTTT. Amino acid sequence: CATSGIVEDTGELFF.

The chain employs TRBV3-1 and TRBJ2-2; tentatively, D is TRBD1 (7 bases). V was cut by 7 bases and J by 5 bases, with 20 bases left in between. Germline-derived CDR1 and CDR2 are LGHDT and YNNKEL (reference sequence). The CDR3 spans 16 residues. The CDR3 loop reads CASTPTGAGGTGELFF. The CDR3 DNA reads TGTGCCAGCACCCCGACCGGGGCAGGGGGGACCGGGGAGCTGTTTTTT.

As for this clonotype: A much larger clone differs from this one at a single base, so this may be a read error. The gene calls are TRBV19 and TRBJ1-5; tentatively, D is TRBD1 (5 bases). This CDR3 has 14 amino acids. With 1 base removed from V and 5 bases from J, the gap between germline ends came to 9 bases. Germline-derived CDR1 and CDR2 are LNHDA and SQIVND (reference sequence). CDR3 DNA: TGTGCCAGTAGTATAGGGGACTGCTATCAGCCCCAGCATTTT. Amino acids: CASSIGDCYQPQHF.

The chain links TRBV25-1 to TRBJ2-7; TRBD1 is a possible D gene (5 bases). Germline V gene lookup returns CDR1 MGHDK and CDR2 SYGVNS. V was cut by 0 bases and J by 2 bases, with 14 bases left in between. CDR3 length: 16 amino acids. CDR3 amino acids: CASSEYTSGHTYEQYF. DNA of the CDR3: TGTGCCAGCAGTGAATATACATCAGGACACACCTACGAGCAGTACTTC.